The TCR beta chain under discussion was sequenced for a study of blood T cell repertoires in COVID-19. Enrolment of Seattle patients took place during active infection, and they were followed longitudinally. Germline-derived CDR1 and CDR2 are MDHEN and SYDVKM. V lost 11 bases and J lost 1, with 21 bases in between. The CDR3 is 16 amino acids. TCRdb's copy holds only in-frame clones and misses some; the assay was immunoSEQ multiplex PCR. The data contain 200,000 to 300,000 clones, around 87% of them singletons. Sequenced sample: peripheral blood. This receptor was identified in a woman aged 60 to 75 with COVID-19, enrolled during active disease. The chain is built from TRBV28 and TRBJ1-3; D not certain. DNA of the CDR3: TGTGCCCACTCCCTAGGAGGTGGCCTTTCTGGAAACACCATATATTTT. Protein sequence: CAHSLGGGLSGNTIYF. Full variable domain (remainder filled in from reference TRBV28 and TRBJ1-3): DVKVTQSSRYLVKRTGEKVFLECVQDMDHENMFWYRQDPGLGLRLIYFSYDVKMKEKGDIPEGYSVSREKKERFSLILESASTNQTSMYLCAHSLGGGLSGNTIYFGEGSWLTVV.